Listed here are 29 T cell receptor beta chains from one sample, sequenced in a study of PD-1 blockade in classical Hodgkin lymphoma. Only in-frame clones appear in the TCRdb table, and some are missing; sequencing was by immunoSEQ multiplex PCR. The table includes over 25,000 clones, approximately 70% detected once. Documented time point: cycle 4 day 1 (C4D1), after around six weeks of nivolumab. All patients experienced relapse after autologous stem cell transplantation, and brentuximab vedotin exposure was variable. The sample here was peripheral blood mononuclear cells (PBMCs), taken before the fourth cycle of nivolumab. The receptors come from a human donor with classical Hodgkin lymphoma.

This clone was detected a few times. The chain links TRBV28 to TRBJ1-4; D uncertain. This CDR3 is 15 amino acids long. Trimming stripped 1 base from V and 3 bases from J, with 9 bases between. Germline V gene sequence: CDR1 MDHEN, CDR2 SYDVKM. The CDR3 sequence: CASSLFGPSNEKLFF. CDR3 DNA: TGTGCCAGCAGTTTATTCGGGCCGTCTAATGAAAAACTGTTTTTT. Full variable domain (rest looked up from reference TRBV28 and TRBJ1-4): DVKVTQSSRYLVKRTGEKVFLECVQDMDHENMFWYRQDPGLGLRLIYFSYDVKMKEKGDIPEGYSVSREKKERFSLILESASTNQTSMYLCASSLFGPSNEKLFFGSGTQLSVL.

In this sample, this clone turned up a few times. This sequence joins TRBV28 and TRBJ1-5; TRBD1 aligns across 7 bases. The V segment lost 0 bases and the J segment 2 bases; nucleotides outside the gene matches: 19. CDR1 is MDHEN and CDR2 is SYDVKM in the germline V gene. The CDR3 covers 21 residues. CDR3 residues: CASSLWKIDREGILRNQPQHF. The CDR3 coding sequence is TGTGCCAGCAGTTTATGGAAGATAGACAGGGAAGGAATATTGCGCAATCAGCCCCAGCATTTT.

V usage is TRBV28 and J usage is TRBJ2-7, with a possible D match to TRBD1 (5 bases). V lost 4 bases and J lost 3, with 22 bases in between. Per the germline V gene, CDR1 is MDHEN and CDR2 is SYDVKM. CDR3 length: 17 residues. The CDR3 loop reads CASSSNTWGRMVYEQYF. CDR3 nucleotide sequence: TGTGCCAGCAGTTCCAACACGTGGGGCCGGATGGTCTACGAGCAGTACTTC.

The chain employs TRBV13 and TRBJ2-2; TRBD2 aligns across 10 bases. This CDR3 has 15 amino acids. The germline CDR1 and CDR2 sequences are PRHDT and FYEKMQ (reference sequence). V lost 5 bases, J lost 4 bases, and 4 bases stayed unmatched. This CDR3 reads CASSRTSGATGELFF. CDR3 nucleotide sequence: TGTGCCAGCAGCCGGACTAGCGGAGCCACCGGGGAGCTGTTTTTT. The full variable domain, its missing parts supplied by reference TRBV13 and TRBJ2-2, is AAGVIQSPRHLIKEKRETATLKCYPIPRHDTVYWYQQGPGQDPQFLISFYEKMQSDKGSIPDRFSAQQFSDYHSELNMSSLELGDSALYFCASSRTSGATGELFFGEGSRLTVL.

J is TRBJ1-5 and V is TRBV7-7; D may be TRBD1 (5 bases). The V and J ends lost 1 base and 0 bases respectively, with 7 bases between them. CDR3 length: 15 residues. Looked up from germline, CDR1 is SSHAT and CDR2 is FNYEAQ (reference sequence). CDR3 sequence (DNA): TGTGCCAGCAGCTTAGGGGGGGATAGCAATCAGCCCCAGCATTTT. This codes for CASSLGGDSNQPQHF.

The genes are TRBV6-1 and TRBJ2-2; D unclear. The germline V gene encodes CDR1 MNHNS and CDR2 SASEGT. The CDR3 contains 12 residues. Trimming cost V 6 bases and J 9 bases, with 11 bases left between them. The CDR3 DNA is TGTGCCAGCAGGACGGTTACCCGGGAGCTGTTTTTT. Protein: CASRTVTRELFF.

The rearrangement joins TRBV27 to TRBJ2-1; possibly TRBD1 for D (5 bases). The length of the CDR3 is 14 residues. CDR1 and CDR2 from the germline V gene are MNHEY and SMNVEV (reference sequence). V was cut by 5 bases and J by 1 base, with 9 bases left in between. CDR3 sequence (DNA): TGTGCCAGCAGTCGACAGAGATCCTACAATGAGCAGTTCTTC. Translating gives CASSRQRSYNEQFF.

The chain links TRBV11-3 to TRBJ2-1; 9 bases agree with TRBD1. The CDR3 contains 15 residues. CDR1 is SGHNT and CDR2 is YENEEA in the germline V gene. Unmatched junction bases numbered 4, after V lost 3 bases and J lost 4 bases. The CDR3 protein is CASSLADRGYNEQFF. As DNA, the CDR3 is TGTGCCAGCAGCTTGGCGGACAGGGGATACAATGAGCAGTTCTTC.

This chain connects TRBV6-6 to TRBJ1-1; D is possibly TRBD1 (5 bases). Trimming removed 10 bases from V and 1 base from J, with 16 bases in between. The CDR3 is made up of 14 amino acids. Germline V gene lookup returns CDR1 MNHNY and CDR2 SVGAGI (reference sequence). The CDR3 nucleotides read TGTGCCACTACCTTAGGGGTCCCGAACACTGAAGCTTTCTTT. Its protein is CATTLGVPNTEAFF.

CDR3 in amino acids: CASSEGGEQFF. The CDR3 DNA is TGTGCCAGCAGTGAAGGCGGTGAGCAGTTCTTC. The chain links TRBV2 to TRBJ2-1; no reliable D call. Per the germline V gene, CDR1 is SNHLY and CDR2 is FYNNEI. V gave up 1 base and J gave up 9 bases, with 4 bases separating them. This CDR3 contains 11 residues.

The V and J genes are TRBV11-1 and TRBJ2-5; D unclear. The CDR3 is 15 residues long. V was shortened by 3 bases and J by 2 bases, with 13 bases between the two germline ends. CDR1 is SGHAT and CDR2 is FQDESV in the germline V gene (reference sequence). The CDR3 protein is CASSFWASLQETQYF. In nucleotides, the CDR3 is TGTGCCAGCAGCTTTTGGGCGAGTCTACAAGAGACCCAGTACTTC.

The J gene is TRBJ2-5, the V gene TRBV20-1; D perhaps matches TRBD1 (5 bases). The germline gives CDR1 DFQATT, CDR2 SNEGSKA (reference sequence). Trimming cost V 4 bases and J 5 bases, with 5 bases left between them. The CDR3 consists of 10 residues. The DNA for the CDR3 is TGCAGTGCTACAGGGGAGACCCAGTACTTC. It specifies CSATGETQYF.

The rearrangement joins TRBV12-5 to TRBJ2-7, with D unresolved. CDR1 is LGHNT, CDR2 FRNRAP, per germline. The CDR3 runs 12 residues. V shed 6 bases and J shed 6 bases, with 12 bases lying between them. The CDR3 DNA sequence: TGTGCTAGTGGCCTCATTGGTGGCGAGCAGTACTTC. It translates to CASGLIGGEQYF.

This clone was seen a handful of times. The J gene is TRBJ1-1, the V gene TRBV28; TRBD1 might be the D (5 bases). The length of the CDR3 is 14 residues. Deletions cut 7 bases from V and 1 base from J, with 13 bases between. Germline CDR1 and CDR2: MDHEN and SYDVKM. The CDR3 DNA follows: TGTGCCAGCAAGTTGACAGTAGGGAACACTGAAGCTTTCTTT. It translates to CASKLTVGNTEAFF.

This rearrangement joins TRBV7-2 to TRBJ2-3; D is ambiguous. Germline V gene lookup returns CDR1 SGHTA and CDR2 FQGNSA. This CDR3 contains 14 residues. Trimming stripped 0 bases from V and 6 bases from J, with 10 bases between. The CDR3 is CASSLADSPDTQYF. DNA for the CDR3: TGTGCCAGCAGCTTAGCAGATTCCCCGGATACGCAGTATTTT.

This rearrangement joins TRBV9 to TRBJ2-2, with D unclear. The CDR3 has 17 residues. V shed 1 base and J shed 1 base, with 14 bases lying between them. CDR1 and CDR2 from the germline V gene are SGDLS and YYNGEE. The CDR3 is CASSVPFKSQNTGELFF. In nucleotides, the CDR3 is TGTGCCAGCAGCGTACCCTTCAAATCCCAGAACACCGGGGAGCTGTTTTTT.

The J gene is TRBJ2-5, the V gene TRBV5-6, with D possibly being TRBD2 (7 bases). The CDR3 totals 12 residues. Deletions cut 7 bases from V and 4 bases from J, with 11 bases between. Germline values: CDR1 SGHDT, CDR2 YYEEEE. CDR3 nucleotides: TGTGCCAGCTGGGGGGGCGGAGAGACCCAGTACTTC. Translation gives CASWGGGETQYF.

The chain joins TRBV7-9 to TRBJ2-2, with a weak D call TRBD2 (5 bases). Germline V gene data show CDR1 as SEHNR and CDR2 as FQNEAQ (reference sequence). V lost 0 bases and J 6 bases, leaving 11 bases between the germline ends. The CDR3 runs 15 residues. CDR3 coding DNA: TGTGCCAGCAGCTTAGCGGGAGTCTACCCCGGGGAGCTGTTTTTT. Protein sequence: CASSLAGVYPGELFF.

The chain joins TRBV27 to TRBJ2-3, with 9 bases aligning to TRBD2. The V gene end was trimmed by 6 bases and the J gene end by 2 bases; junction bases not matched to a gene: 6. The CDR3 loop spans 15 amino acids. Looked up from germline, CDR1 is MNHEY and CDR2 is SMNVEV (reference sequence). CDR3 loop: CASSQIAGATDTQYF. In nucleotides, the CDR3 is TGTGCCAGCAGCCAGATAGCGGGGGCCACAGATACGCAGTATTTT.

This chain joins TRBV30 and TRBJ1-2; no definite D call. The CDR3 contains 11 residues. CDR1 and CDR2 from the germline V gene are GTSNPN and SVGIG (reference sequence). V was shortened by 3 bases and J by 4 bases, with 6 bases between the two germline ends. The CDR3 DNA reads TGTGCCTGGAGGCAGGTCTATGGCTACACCTTC. Protein product: CAWRQVYGYTF.

V is TRBV27 and J is TRBJ1-1; D remains ambiguous. The CDR3 has 13 residues. Germline V lookup: CDR1 MNHEY, CDR2 SMNVEV (reference sequence). The V end lost 8 bases, the J end lost 2 bases, and 12 bases lay between the germline ends. The CDR3 sequence: CASSLAQNTEAFF. The CDR3 DNA sequence: TGTGCCAGCTCTCTGGCGCAAAACACTGAAGCTTTCTTT.

The chain joins TRBV27 to TRBJ2-5; the match to TRBD2 covers 12 bases. CDR1 and CDR2 from the germline V gene are MNHEY and SMNVEV (reference sequence). J was trimmed by 5 bases and V by 6 bases; bases with no gene match: 7. The CDR3 covers 15 residues. The CDR3 spells CASSPTSGGLETQYF. The DNA of the CDR3 is TGTGCCAGCAGCCCTACTAGCGGGGGGTTGGAGACCCAGTACTTC.

This CDR3 reads CASSLSGVTTGPYSYEQYF. Written as DNA, the CDR3 is TGTGCCAGCAGTTTATCGGGCGTTACGACCGGGCCATACTCCTACGAGCAGTACTTC. This chain connects TRBV27 to TRBJ2-7; no clear D gene. Germline-derived CDR1 and CDR2 are MNHEY and SMNVEV (reference sequence). The length of the CDR3 is 19 residues. Trimming left V 0 bases short and J 0 bases short, with 21 bases between.

The V gene is TRBV15, the J gene TRBJ1-1; possibly TRBD1 for D (6 bases). The CDR3 runs 19 residues. In germline, CDR1 is LNHNV, CDR2 YYDKDF (reference sequence). V lost 0 bases to trimming and J lost 0 bases, with 20 bases between them. CDR3 sequence (DNA): TGTGCCACCAGCAGAGATAGGCGATTGGCAGGGGCTCTGAACACTGAAGCTTTCTTT. Amino acids: CATSRDRRLAGALNTEAFF.

CDR3 residues: CASSIQGATNEQFF. CDR3 coding DNA: TGTGCCAGTAGTATACAGGGGGCTACAAATGAGCAGTTCTTC. The chain employs TRBV19 and TRBJ2-1, with TRBD1 matching 8 bases. J lost 7 bases, V lost 2 bases, and 4 bases had no gene match. CDR1 and CDR2 from the germline V gene are LNHDA and SQIVND (reference sequence). There are 14 residues in the CDR3.

The chain links TRBV7-6 to TRBJ1-3; D is unclear. The V and J ends lost 5 bases and 0 bases respectively, with 14 bases between them. CDR3 size: 16 residues. CDR1 is SGHVS and CDR2 is FNYEAQ in the germline V gene. Here the CDR3 DNA reads TGTGCCAGCAGCACATACGGACGCGACTCTGGAAACACCATATATTTT. Protein product: CASSTYGRDSGNTIYF.

This clone has just one count. The chain recombines TRBV7-6 with TRBJ2-1; a possible D gene is TRBD2 (7 bases). Germline CDR1 reads SGHVS; CDR2 reads FNYEAQ. The V and J ends lost 10 bases and 0 bases respectively, with 16 bases between them. CDR3 length equals 15 residues. CDR3 coding DNA: TGTGCCACAGGGGAGGGGACCCTCTCCTACAATGAGCAGTTCTTC. It translates to CATGEGTLSYNEQFF.

The chain joins TRBV5-1 to TRBJ2-7; a possible D gene is TRBD1 (6 bases). This CDR3 region has 17 residues. Germline values: CDR1 SGHRS, CDR2 YFSETQ. Trimming removed 1 base from V and 1 base from J, with 18 bases in between. The CDR3 DNA is TGCGCCAGCAGCTTGCCTACGACAGGCCAAATGTCCTACGAGCAGTACTTC. This encodes CASSLPTTGQMSYEQYF. Full variable domain (outside the CDR3, taken from reference TRBV5-1 and TRBJ2-7): KAGVTQTPRYLIKTRGQQVTLSCSPISGHRSVSWYQQTPGQGLQFLFEYFSETQRNKGNFPGRFSGRQFSNSRSEMNVSTLELGDSALYLCASSLPTTGQMSYEQYFGPGTRLTVT.

This chain joins TRBV28 and TRBJ2-3, with 10 nucleotides matching TRBD2. The ends lost 11 bases at V and 4 bases at J; junction bases unmatched: 15. The CDR3 is 16 residues long. Germline V gene sequence: CDR1 MDHEN, CDR2 SYDVKM. CDR3 sequence: CAGASGRNFPADTQYF. The CDR3 DNA reads TGTGCCGGTGCTAGCGGGAGAAACTTCCCCGCAGATACGCAGTATTTT.